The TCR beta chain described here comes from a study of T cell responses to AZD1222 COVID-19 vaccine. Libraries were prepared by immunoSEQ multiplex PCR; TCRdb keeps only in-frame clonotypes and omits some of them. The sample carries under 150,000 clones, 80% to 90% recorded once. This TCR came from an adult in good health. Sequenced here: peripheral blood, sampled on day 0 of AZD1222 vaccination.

CDR3 coding DNA: TGTGCCAGCAGCGAACACAGGGGCCGGCTCGATGGCTACACCTTC. This gives the protein CASSEHRGRLDGYTF. The chain links TRBV28 to TRBJ1-2; 7 bases are shared with TRBD1. Germline trimming cut 6 bases from V and 6 bases from J; bases unmatched to any gene: 13. Germline loops: CDR1 MDHEN, CDR2 SYDVKM. This CDR3 spans 15 amino acids.